This TCR beta chain was captured in a study of cytomegalovirus exposure and HLA in healthy donors. Study summary: Of 350 to 400 genotyped donors, more than 75% grouped in the Caucasian-associated ancestry cluster. Overall study results and limits: Researchers reported in a later analysis that a missense DCLRE1C variant was tied to TCR beta V- and J-gene trimming. What a later analysis showed was that several of the most significant clusters appeared linked to common viral pathogens. Earlier analysis yielded a pattern in which most TCR beta V segments were productive about 90% or about 30% of the time.

Remarks on this clone: Its target is unknown.

PCR employed 60 Vbeta and 13 Jbeta primers. Produced via immunoSEQ multiplex PCR; TCRdb's table is partial and in-frame only. This sample yields around 190,000 clones, of which around 80% are seen a single time; roughly 1.2% belongs to the top ten. Germline values: CDR1 LGHNA, CDR2 YNFKEQ. This CDR3 has 13 residues. Trimming cost V 10 bases and J 6 bases; bases outside gene matches: 8. The clonotype originates from a girl aged 2 to 9 in good health and CMV-seropositive. This chain uses TRBV4-2 with TRBJ1-2; TRBD1 aligns across 10 bases. Input material: PBMCs. The CDR3, as DNA: TGTGCCACAACTGAGGACAGGGGGAATGGCTACACCTTC. Its protein is CATTEDRGNGYTF.